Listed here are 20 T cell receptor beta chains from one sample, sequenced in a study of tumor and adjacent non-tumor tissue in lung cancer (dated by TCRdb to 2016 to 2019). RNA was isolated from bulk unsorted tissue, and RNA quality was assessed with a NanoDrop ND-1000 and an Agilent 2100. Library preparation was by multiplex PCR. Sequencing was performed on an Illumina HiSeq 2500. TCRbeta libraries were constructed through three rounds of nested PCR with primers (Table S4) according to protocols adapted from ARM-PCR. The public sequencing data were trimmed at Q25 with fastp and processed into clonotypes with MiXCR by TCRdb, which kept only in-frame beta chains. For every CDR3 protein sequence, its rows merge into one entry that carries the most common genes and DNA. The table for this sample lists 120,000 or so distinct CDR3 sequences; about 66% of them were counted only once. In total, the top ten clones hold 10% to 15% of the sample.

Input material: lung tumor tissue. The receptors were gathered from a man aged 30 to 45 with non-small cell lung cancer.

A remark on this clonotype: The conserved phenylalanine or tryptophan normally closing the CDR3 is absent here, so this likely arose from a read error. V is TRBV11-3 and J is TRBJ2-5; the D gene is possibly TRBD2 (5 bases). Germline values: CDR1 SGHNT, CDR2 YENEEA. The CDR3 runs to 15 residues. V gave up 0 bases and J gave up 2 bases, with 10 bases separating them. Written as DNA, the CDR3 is TGTGCCAGCAGCTTAGAAGCGGAAGAGCAAGAGACCCAGTACCTC. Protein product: CASSLEAEEQETQYL.

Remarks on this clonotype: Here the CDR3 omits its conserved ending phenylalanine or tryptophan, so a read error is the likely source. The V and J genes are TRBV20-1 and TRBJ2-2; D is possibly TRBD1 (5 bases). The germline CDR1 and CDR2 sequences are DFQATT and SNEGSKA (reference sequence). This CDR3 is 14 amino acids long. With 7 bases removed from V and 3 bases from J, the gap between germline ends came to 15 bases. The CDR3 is CSVSSGCDTGELFS. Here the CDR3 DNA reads TGCAGTGTTAGCTCAGGGTGCGACACCGGGGAGCTGTTTTCT.

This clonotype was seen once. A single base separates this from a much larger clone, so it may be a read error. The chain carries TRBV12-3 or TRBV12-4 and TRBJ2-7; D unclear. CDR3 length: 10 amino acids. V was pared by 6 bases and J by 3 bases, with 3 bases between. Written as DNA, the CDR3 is TGTGCCAGCAGAAACTACGAGCAGTACTTC. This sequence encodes CASRNYEQYF.

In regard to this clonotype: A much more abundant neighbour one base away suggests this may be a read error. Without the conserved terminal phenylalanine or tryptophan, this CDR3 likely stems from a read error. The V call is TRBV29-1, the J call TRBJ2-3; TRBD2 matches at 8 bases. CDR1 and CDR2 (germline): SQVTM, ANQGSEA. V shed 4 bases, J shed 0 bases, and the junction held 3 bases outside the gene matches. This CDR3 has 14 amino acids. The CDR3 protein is CSVGTSGSTDTQYY. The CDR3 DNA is TGCAGCGTTGGCACTAGCGGCAGCACAGATACGCAGTATTAT.

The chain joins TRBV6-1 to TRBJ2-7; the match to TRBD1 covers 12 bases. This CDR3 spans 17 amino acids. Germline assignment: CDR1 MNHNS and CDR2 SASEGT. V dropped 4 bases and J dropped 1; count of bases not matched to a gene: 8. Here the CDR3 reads CASSAGTGGAWSYEQYF. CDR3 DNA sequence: TGTGCCAGCAGTGCAGGGACAGGGGGCGCGTGGTCCTACGAGCAGTACTTC.

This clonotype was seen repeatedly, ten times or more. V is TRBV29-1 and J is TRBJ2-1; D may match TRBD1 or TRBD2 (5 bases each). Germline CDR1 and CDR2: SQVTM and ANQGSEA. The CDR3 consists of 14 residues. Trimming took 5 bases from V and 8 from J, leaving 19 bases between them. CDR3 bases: TGCAGCGTTCCAGCCCGGCCGAGGGGCCATGAGCAGTTCTTC. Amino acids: CSVPARPRGHEQFF.

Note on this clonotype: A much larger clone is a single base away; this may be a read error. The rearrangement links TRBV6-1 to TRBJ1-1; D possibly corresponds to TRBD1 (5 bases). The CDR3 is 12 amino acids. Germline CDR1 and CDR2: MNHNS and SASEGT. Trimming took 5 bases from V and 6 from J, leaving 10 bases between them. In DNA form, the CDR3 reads TGTGCCAGCAGTCGCAGGGAGGCTGAAGCTTTCTTT. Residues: CASSRREAEAFF.

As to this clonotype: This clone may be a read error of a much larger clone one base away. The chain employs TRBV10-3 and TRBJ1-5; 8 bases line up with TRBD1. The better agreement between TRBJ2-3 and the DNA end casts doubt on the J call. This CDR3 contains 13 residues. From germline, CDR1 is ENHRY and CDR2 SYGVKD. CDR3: CALRQGSNQPQYF. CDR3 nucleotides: TGTGCCCTACGACAGGGGAGCAATCAGCCCCAGTATTTT.

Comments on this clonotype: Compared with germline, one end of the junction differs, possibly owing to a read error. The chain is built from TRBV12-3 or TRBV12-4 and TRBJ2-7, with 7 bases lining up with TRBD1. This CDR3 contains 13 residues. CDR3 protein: CVSSSDRTYEQYF. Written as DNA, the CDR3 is TGTGTCAGCAGCTCGGACAGGACCTACGAGCAGTACTTC.

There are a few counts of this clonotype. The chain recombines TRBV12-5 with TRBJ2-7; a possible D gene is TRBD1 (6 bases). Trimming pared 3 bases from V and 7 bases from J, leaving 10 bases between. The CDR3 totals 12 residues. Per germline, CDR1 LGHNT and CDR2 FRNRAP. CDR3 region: CASGLPTGEQYF. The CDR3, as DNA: TGTGCTAGTGGTTTACCCACAGGGGAGCAGTACTTC.

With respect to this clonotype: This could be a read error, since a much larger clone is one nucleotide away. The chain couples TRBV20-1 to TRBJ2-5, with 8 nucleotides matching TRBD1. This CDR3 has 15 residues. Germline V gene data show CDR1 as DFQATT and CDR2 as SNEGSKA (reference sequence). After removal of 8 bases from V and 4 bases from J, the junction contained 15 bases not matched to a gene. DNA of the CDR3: TGCAGTACTTTATTTCGGACAGGGCTGGGAGAGACCCAGTACTTC. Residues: CSTLFRTGLGETQYF.

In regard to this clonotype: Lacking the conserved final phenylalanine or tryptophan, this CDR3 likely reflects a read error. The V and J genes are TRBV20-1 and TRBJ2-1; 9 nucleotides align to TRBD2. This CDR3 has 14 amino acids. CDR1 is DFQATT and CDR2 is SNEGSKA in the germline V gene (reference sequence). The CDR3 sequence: CTARTAGGHNEQFS. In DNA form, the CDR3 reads TGCACTGCTAGAACGGCGGGGGGGCATAATGAGCAGTTCTCA.

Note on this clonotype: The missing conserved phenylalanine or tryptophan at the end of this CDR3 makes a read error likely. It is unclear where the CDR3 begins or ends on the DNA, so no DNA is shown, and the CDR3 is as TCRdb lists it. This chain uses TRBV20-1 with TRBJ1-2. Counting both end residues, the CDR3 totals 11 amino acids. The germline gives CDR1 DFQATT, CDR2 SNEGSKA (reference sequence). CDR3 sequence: CSASSDYGYAV.

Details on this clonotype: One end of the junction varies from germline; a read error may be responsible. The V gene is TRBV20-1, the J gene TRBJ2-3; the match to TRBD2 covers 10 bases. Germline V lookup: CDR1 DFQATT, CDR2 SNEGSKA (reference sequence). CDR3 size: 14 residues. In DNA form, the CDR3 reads TGCAGTGGAGCGGGGGGGCAGCAAAGAGATATGCAGTATTTT. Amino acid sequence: CSGAGGQQRDMQYF.

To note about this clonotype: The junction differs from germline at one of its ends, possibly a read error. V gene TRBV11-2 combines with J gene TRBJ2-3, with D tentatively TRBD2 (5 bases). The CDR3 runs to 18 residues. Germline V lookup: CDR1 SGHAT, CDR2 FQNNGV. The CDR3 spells CASSLGDDQPGKADTQYF. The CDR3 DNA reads TGTGCTAGCAGCCTGGGAGATGATCAGCCCGGGAAAGCAGATACGCAGTATTTT.

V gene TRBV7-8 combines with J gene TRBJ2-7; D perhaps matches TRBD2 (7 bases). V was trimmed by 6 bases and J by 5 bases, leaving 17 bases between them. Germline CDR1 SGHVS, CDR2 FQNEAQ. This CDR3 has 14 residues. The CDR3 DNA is TGTGCCAGCAGGCGGGGGCTAGCCAGCCACGAGCAGTACTTC. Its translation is CASRRGLASHEQYF.

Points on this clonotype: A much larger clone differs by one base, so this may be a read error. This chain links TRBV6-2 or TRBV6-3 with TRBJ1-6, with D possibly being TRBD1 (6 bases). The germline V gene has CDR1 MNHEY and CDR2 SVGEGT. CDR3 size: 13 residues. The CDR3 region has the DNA TGTGTCAGCAGTAGGGGGTTTGGTTCACCCCTCCACTTT. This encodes CVSSRGFGSPLHF.

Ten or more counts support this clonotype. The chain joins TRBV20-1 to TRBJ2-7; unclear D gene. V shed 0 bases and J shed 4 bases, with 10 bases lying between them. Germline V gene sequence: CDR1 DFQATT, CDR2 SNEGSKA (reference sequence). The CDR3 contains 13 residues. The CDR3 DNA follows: TGCAGTGCTAGAGATATCGGGTATTACGAGCAGTACTTC. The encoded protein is CSARDIGYYEQYF.

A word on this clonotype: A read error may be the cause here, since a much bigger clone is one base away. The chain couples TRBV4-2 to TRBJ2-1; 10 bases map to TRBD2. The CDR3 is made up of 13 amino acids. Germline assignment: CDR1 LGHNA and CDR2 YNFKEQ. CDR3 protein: CASSQGLAGEQSF. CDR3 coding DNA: TGTGCCAGCAGCCAAGGCCTAGCGGGAGAACAGTCCTTC.

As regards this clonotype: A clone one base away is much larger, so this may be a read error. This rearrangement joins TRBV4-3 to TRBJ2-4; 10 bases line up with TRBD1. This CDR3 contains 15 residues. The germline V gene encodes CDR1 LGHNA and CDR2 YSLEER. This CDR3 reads CASNQDRGRVNIQYF. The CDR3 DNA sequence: TGCGCCAGCAACCAAGACAGGGGGCGCGTAAACATTCAGTACTTC.